Presented here are 7 T cell receptor beta chains from one specimen sequenced in a study of T cells in Graves' hyperthyroidism and ophthalmopathy. Amplified TCR beta CDR3 regions came from RNA transcripts. The study used the HTBI primer set for a first-round RT-PCR of the TCR CDR3. TCRdb itself ran the multiplex PCR reads through MiXCR, one entry per CDR3 protein. Altogether 310,000 or so distinct CDR3 sequences are present, 15% to 20% being singletons, with the ten largest covering approximately 60%. Source material: blood. Receptors were obtained from a woman aged 55 to 70 with Graves' ophthalmopathy.

This clonotype was picked up one time. The chain combines TRBV4-1 with TRBJ1-2; D uncertain. The CDR3 runs to 14 residues. Trimming shortened V by 7 bases and J by 4 bases, and 16 bases separated the two germline ends. The germline gives CDR1 MGHRA, CDR2 YSYEKL. The CDR3 bases are TGCGCCAGCACCATAACCGAGCTCTCCTATGGCTACACCTTC. The encoded protein is CASTITELSYGYTF.

The rearrangement joins TRBV5-5 to TRBJ2-4; unclear D gene. Per germline, CDR1 SGHKS and CDR2 YYEKEE (reference sequence). V was clipped by 4 bases and J by 0 bases, with 11 bases between them. The CDR3 loop spans 15 amino acids. The CDR3 protein is CASSPEAVAKNIQYF. The CDR3 DNA is TGTGCCAGCAGCCCCGAGGCCGTAGCCAAAAACATTCAGTACTTC. The variable domain in full, completed from reference TRBV5-5 and TRBJ2-4, reads DAGVTQSPTHLIKTRGQQVTLRCSPISGHKSVSWYQQVLGQGPQFIFQYYEKEERGRGNFPDRFSARQFPNYSSELNVNALLLGDSALYLCASSPEAVAKNIQYFGAGTRLSVL.

This chain uses TRBV6-1 with TRBJ2-3, with a weak D call TRBD2 (7 bases). The CDR3 is 18 residues long. CDR1 and CDR2 from the germline V gene are MNHNS and SASEGT. V was trimmed by 5 bases and J by 1 base, leaving 22 bases between them. CDR3 coding DNA: TGTGCCAGCAGTAAGCCCGCCTACGGCGGGGGCCGCACAGATACGCAGTATTTT. This encodes CASSKPAYGGGRTDTQYF.

This clonotype has just a few counts. This chain links TRBV6-1 with TRBJ2-3, with 7 positions matching TRBD1. V was pared by 5 bases and J by 2 bases, with 10 bases of the junction left unmatched. Germline CDR1 MNHNS, CDR2 SASEGT. The CDR3 length is 16 residues. CDR3 protein: CASSSPETGFTDTQYF. Here the CDR3 DNA reads TGTGCCAGCAGTTCGCCGGAGACAGGGTTCACAGATACGCAGTATTTT.

This clonotype was recorded a few times. The chain links TRBV4-3 to TRBJ2-7; 9 bases fit TRBD2. Unmatched junction bases numbered 8, after V lost 3 bases and J lost 5 bases. Germline-derived CDR1 and CDR2 are LGHNA and YSLEER. This CDR3 comprises 15 residues. CDR3 loop: CASSHSPSGKDEQYF. In nucleotides, the CDR3 is TGCGCCAGCAGCCACTCCCCTAGCGGGAAGGACGAGCAGTACTTC.

Points on this clonotype: With a much larger clone just one base away, this may be a read error. The CDR3 DNA is TGCGCCAGCGGCCCCCGGACAGGGATCGATGGCTACACCTTC. Encoded protein: CASGPRTGIDGYTF. The V and J genes are TRBV4-1 and TRBJ1-2; 8 nucleotides align to TRBD1. The V and J ends lost 8 bases and 6 bases, in that order; junction bases with no gene match: 11. Per germline, CDR1 MGHRA and CDR2 YSYEKL. CDR3 length: 14 amino acids.

This clonotype was found many times. The chain uses TRBV27 and TRBJ2-1; the D gene is possibly TRBD2 (7 bases). V lost 0 bases, J lost 0 bases, and 12 bases lay in between. Per germline, CDR1 MNHEY and CDR2 SMNVEV (reference sequence). This CDR3 spans 17 amino acids. In nucleotides, the CDR3 is TGTGCCAGCAGTTTATCGATGGGGGGGCGCTCCTACAATGAGCAGTTCTTC. This encodes CASSLSMGGRSYNEQFF.